This TCR beta chain emerged from a study of blood T cell repertoires in COVID-19. Background on the study: PBMCs, B-cell-depleted T cells, or T cells provided the cDNA or gDNA that made up the material.

This CDR3 is built from 15 residues. Trimming took 1 base from V and 8 from J; bases not matched to a gene: 4. Germline CDR1 reads LGHNA; CDR2 reads YSLEER. Data came from immunoSEQ multiplex PCR; TCRdb stores just in-frame clones and leaves some out. The sample has approximately 50,000 clones; 77% are singletons. This clonotype originated in a man aged 65 to 85 with active or convalescent COVID-19. The sequenced material came from peripheral blood. The genes are TRBV4-3 and TRBJ1-4, with TRBD1 identical over 10 bases. The CDR3 sequence is CASSQGGTGDEKLFF. CDR3 in DNA: TGCGCCAGCAGCCAAGGGGGGACAGGGGACGAAAAACTGTTTTTT.